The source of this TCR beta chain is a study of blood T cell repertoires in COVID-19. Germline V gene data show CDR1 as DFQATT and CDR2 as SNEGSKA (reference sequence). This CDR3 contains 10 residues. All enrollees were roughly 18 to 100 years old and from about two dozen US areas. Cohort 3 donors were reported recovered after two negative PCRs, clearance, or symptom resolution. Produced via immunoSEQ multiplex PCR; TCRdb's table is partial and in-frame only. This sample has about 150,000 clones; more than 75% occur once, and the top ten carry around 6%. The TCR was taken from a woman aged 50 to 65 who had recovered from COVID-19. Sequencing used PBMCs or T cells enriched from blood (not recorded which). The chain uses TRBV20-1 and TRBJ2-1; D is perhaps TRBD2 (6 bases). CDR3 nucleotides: TGCAGCCCCGGGGGAAATGAGCAGTTCTTC. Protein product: CSPGGNEQFF.